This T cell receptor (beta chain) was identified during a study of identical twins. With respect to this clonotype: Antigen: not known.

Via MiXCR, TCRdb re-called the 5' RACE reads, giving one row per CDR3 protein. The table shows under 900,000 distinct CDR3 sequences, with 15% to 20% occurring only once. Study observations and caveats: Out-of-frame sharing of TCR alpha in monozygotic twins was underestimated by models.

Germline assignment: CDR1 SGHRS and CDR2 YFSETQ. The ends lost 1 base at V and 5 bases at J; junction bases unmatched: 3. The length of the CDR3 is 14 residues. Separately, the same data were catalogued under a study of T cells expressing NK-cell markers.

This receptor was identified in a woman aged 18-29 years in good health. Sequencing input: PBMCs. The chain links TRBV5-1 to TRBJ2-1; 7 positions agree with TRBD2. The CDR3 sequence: CASSLPGGDNEQFF. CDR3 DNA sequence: TGCGCCAGCAGCTTGCCGGGAGGAGACAATGAGCAGTTCTTC.